This TCR beta chain was obtained from a study of T cell changes during pregnancy in multiple sclerosis. V was clipped by 4 bases and J by 4 bases; unmatched bases: 8. The CDR3 runs to 15 residues. Looked up from germline, CDR1 is MGHDK and CDR2 is SYGVNS. Produced via immunoSEQ multiplex PCR; TCRdb's table is partial and in-frame only. The table lists roughly 32,000 clones, 85% to 95% of them singletons. This receptor was identified in a female donor with multiple sclerosis, enrolled in a pregnancy study. Sequencing was performed on CD4+ T cells from peripheral blood mononuclear cells, taken in the second trimester of pregnancy. This chain links TRBV25-1 with TRBJ1-1; 8 bases line up with TRBD1. As DNA, the CDR3 is TGTGCCAGCAGTGCCATCCTCACAGGGGGCACTGAAGCTTTCTTT. Translating gives CASSAILTGGTEAFF.